This T cell receptor (beta chain) was captured in a study of blood T cells in healthy people across ages. General study findings and limits: Any changes in expanded clonotypes were possibly confounded, as donor CMV status remained unknown.

As regards this clonotype: Antigen unknown.

Total RNA, at least 6 micrograms per sample, was extracted from PBMCs. The second PCR ran about 6 to 12 cycles with a sample-barcoded 5' primer and J-beta primers. With 12 random nucleotides, a template-switch adaptor tagged each individual cDNA molecule. TCRdb re-derived calls from the 5' RACE reads in MiXCR, one entry per CDR3 protein. The sample contains 1.5 million to 2 million distinct CDR3 sequences, over 25% of which appear only once. Trimming removed 5 bases from V and 2 bases from J, with 12 bases in between. The CDR3 runs to 13 residues. Germline CDR1 and CDR2: DFQATT and SNEGSKA (reference sequence).

Sequenced sample: blood. This chain connects TRBV20-1 to TRBJ1-2; perhaps TRBD1 as D (5 bases). This TCR was sampled from a woman aged 30 to 39 in good health. The CDR3 here is CSAQLQGNYGYTF. The CDR3 DNA reads as TGCAGTGCTCAATTGCAGGGAAACTATGGCTACACCTTC.